This passage covers 15 T cell receptor beta chains from one sample sequenced in a study of blood T cell repertoires in COVID-19. The method was immunoSEQ multiplex PCR; TCRdb's version includes in-frame clones alone and lacks a portion of them. The sample gives roughly 250,000 clones, about 88% of which show up once; 2.1% is in the top ten. The sequenced material came from peripheral blood. The receptors come from a middle-aged woman who had recovered from COVID-19.

CDR3 sequence (DNA): TGTGCCAGCAGTGAAGGGGGGACAGGGGCAAGCAATGAGCAGTTCTTC. This codes for CASSEGGTGASNEQFF. The chain combines TRBV2 with TRBJ2-1; TRBD1 matches 10 bases. V was clipped by 1 base and J by 6 bases; unmatched bases: 6. There are 16 residues in the CDR3. Germline V gene data show CDR1 as SNHLY and CDR2 as FYNNEI.

V gene TRBV18 combines with J gene TRBJ1-4; 7 positions match TRBD1. Unmatched junction bases numbered 16, after V lost 2 bases and J lost 7 bases. Per germline, CDR1 KGHSH and CDR2 LQKENI. CDR3 length: 18 residues. The CDR3 protein is CASSPNPPAAGGGEKLFF. The CDR3 nucleotides read TGTGCCAGCTCACCAAACCCCCCCGCAGCAGGGGGAGGTGAAAAACTGTTTTTT.

The rearrangement links TRBV5-6 to TRBJ1-2, with D unclear. With 4 bases removed from V and 0 bases from J, the gap between germline ends came to 16 bases. Germline values: CDR1 SGHDT, CDR2 YYEEEE. The CDR3 is made up of 16 amino acids. The CDR3, as DNA: TGTGCCAGCAGCATGGTCCGGTCCCTGTCTAACTATGGCTACACCTTC. This translates into CASSMVRSLSNYGYTF.

The V gene is TRBV15, the J gene TRBJ2-1; 8 positions agree with TRBD2. Germline V lookup: CDR1 LNHNV, CDR2 YYDKDF (reference sequence). V dropped 8 bases and J dropped 2; count of bases not matched to a gene: 8. The length of the CDR3 is 15 residues. CDR3 loop: CATSPGGGPYNEQFF. DNA for the CDR3: TGTGCCACCTCCCCGGGGGGGGGACCCTACAATGAGCAGTTCTTC.

The gene calls are TRBV28 and TRBJ1-2; D ambiguous. Germline lookup yields CDR1 MDHEN and CDR2 SYDVKM. V lost 2 bases, J lost 8 bases, and 12 bases lay in between. CDR3 length: 13 amino acids. The CDR3: CASSLPPAGGYTF. CDR3 DNA: TGTGCCAGCAGTTTACCCCCGGCAGGAGGCTACACCTTC.

CDR3 DNA: TGTGCCAGCACCGACAAGTATGGGGAAAAACTGTTTTTT. Its translation is CASTDKYGEKLFF. J is TRBJ1-4 and V is TRBV2; D gene unclear. This CDR3 is built from 13 residues. V lost 7 bases, J lost 8 bases, and 14 bases lay in between. Germline V gene sequence: CDR1 SNHLY, CDR2 FYNNEI.

This chain connects TRBV7-8 to TRBJ1-5, with TRBD1 identical over 7 bases. CDR1 is SGHVS and CDR2 is FQNEAQ in the germline V gene. The CDR3 sequence is 15 residues long. With V trimmed by 2 bases and J by 3 bases, 4 bases remained unmatched. The CDR3 loop reads CASSLQGVFNQPQHF. CDR3 nucleotide sequence: TGTGCCAGCAGCTTACAGGGGGTGTTCAATCAGCCCCAGCATTTT.

The chain recombines TRBV2 with TRBJ1-4, with TRBD1 identical over 7 bases. Looked up from germline, CDR1 is SNHLY and CDR2 is FYNNEI. Trimming at V came to 6 bases and at J to 7 bases, leaving 8 bases not matched to a gene. This CDR3 is 14 amino acids long. CDR3 in amino acids: CASRLTGWGEKLFF. The CDR3 coding sequence is TGTGCCAGCAGGTTGACAGGGTGGGGTGAAAAACTGTTTTTT.

CDR3 region: CASRSRGGGGNQPQHF. CDR3 DNA sequence: TGTGCCAGCAGGAGTAGGGGGGGCGGAGGCAATCAGCCCCAGCATTTT. The chain recombines TRBV27 with TRBJ1-5; tentative D call: TRBD1 (6 bases). V lost 6 bases and J 2 bases, leaving 17 bases between the germline ends. The germline gives CDR1 MNHEY, CDR2 SMNVEV (reference sequence). The CDR3 runs to 16 residues.

As concerns this clone: Additional DNA sequences in this sample encode the identical CDR3. The chain couples TRBV7-2 to TRBJ2-3, with D perhaps matching TRBD2 (6 bases). Germline V lookup: CDR1 SGHTA, CDR2 FQGNSA. CDR3 length equals 13 residues. Deletions cut 3 bases from V and 6 bases from J, with 10 bases between. CDR3 DNA sequence: TGTGCCAGCAGCTTTGGGGGGTCTGATACGCAGTATTTT. Amino acids: CASSFGGSDTQYF.

This clone showed up just a few times. The V and J genes are TRBV4-1 and TRBJ2-7; 7 bases map to TRBD1. V trimming: 4 bases; J trimming: 3 bases; junction bases outside the gene matches: 12. This CDR3 region has 16 residues. From germline, CDR1 is MGHRA and CDR2 YSYEKL. CDR3 bases: TGCGCCAGCAGCCGCGCTGGGACAGCTAAGGGCTACGAGCAGTACTTC. It codes for CASSRAGTAKGYEQYF.

The V and J genes are TRBV19 and TRBJ2-7, with 10 positions matching TRBD1. CDR1 is LNHDA, CDR2 SQIVND, per germline (reference sequence). J was trimmed by 7 bases and V by 5 bases; bases with no gene match: 5. The CDR3 loop spans 13 amino acids. CDR3 region: CASSRDRGFEQYF. The CDR3 DNA sequence: TGTGCCAGTAGTCGGGACAGGGGCTTTGAGCAGTACTTC.

This clone occurred once. The genes are TRBV28 and TRBJ2-7; possibly TRBD2 for D (5 bases). CDR1 is MDHEN and CDR2 is SYDVKM in the germline V gene. Trimming cost V 3 bases and J 6 bases, with 15 bases left between them. The CDR3 covers 14 residues. CDR3 coding DNA: TGTGCCAGCAGTTTCCGGGGATGGGCGTTCGAGCAGTACTTC. It encodes CASSFRGWAFEQYF.

The chain has TRBV11-2 and TRBJ2-3; D is ambiguous. There are 12 residues in the CDR3. Per germline, CDR1 SGHAT and CDR2 FQNNGV. The V gene lost 0 bases and the J gene lost 12 bases, with 10 bases spanning the gap. CDR3 DNA sequence: TGTGCCAGCAGCTTAGATACGTTGAGCCAGTATTTT. Its translation is CASSLDTLSQYF.

This clone was seen just once. This chain uses TRBV9 with TRBJ2-3, with TRBD2 matching 10 bases. Trimming at V came to 2 bases and at J to 0 bases, leaving 3 bases not matched to a gene. Germline CDR1 and CDR2: SGDLS and YYNGEE. This CDR3 region has 16 residues. CDR3 region: CASSVTSGVSTDTQYF. The CDR3 nucleotides read TGTGCCAGCAGCGTCACTAGCGGGGTGAGCACAGATACGCAGTATTTT.